Below, 20 T cell receptor beta chains from the same sample are listed, as sequenced in a study of cytomegalovirus exposure and HLA in healthy donors. Vbeta (60) and Jbeta (13) primers were used in the PCR. Measured with immunoSEQ multiplex PCR; TCRdb has only the in-frame clones, and not every one. The table shows 110,000 to 150,000 clones, with 80% to 90% occurring only once. Input material: PBMCs. The receptor source for this set is a woman in her thirties or forties in good health and CMV-seropositive.

The V and J genes are TRBV28 and TRBJ2-7; 9 nucleotides line up with TRBD1. This CDR3 contains 14 residues. V gave up 5 bases and J gave up 3 bases; unmatched junction bases: 5. Germline CDR1 is MDHEN and CDR2 is SYDVKM. This chain's CDR3 is CASSTRQGVYEQYF. The CDR3 region has the DNA TGTGCCAGCAGTACCAGACAGGGGGTCTACGAGCAGTACTTC.

This sequence joins TRBV9 and TRBJ2-3; TRBD2 matches 8 bases. V lost 0 bases to trimming and J lost 3 bases; unmatched junction nucleotides: 6. There are 16 residues in the CDR3. Germline V gene data show CDR1 as SGDLS and CDR2 as YYNGEE. The CDR3 loop is CASSVGGSGVTDTQYF. CDR3 nucleotide sequence: TGTGCCAGCAGCGTAGGGGGTAGCGGGGTTACAGATACGCAGTATTTT.

The chain joins TRBV4-3 to TRBJ2-7; 7 bases fit TRBD1. The germline gives CDR1 LGHNA, CDR2 YSLEER. This CDR3 is 17 amino acids long. The trim removed 4 bases at V and 2 bases at J, leaving 14 bases unmatched. CDR3 loop: CASSLQLSGTDTYEQYF. The DNA for the CDR3 is TGCGCCAGCAGCCTCCAGCTATCCGGGACAGACACCTACGAGCAGTACTTC.

The J gene is TRBJ2-5, the V gene TRBV5-1; TRBD2 agrees at 7 bases. The DNA end is a closer match to TRBJ2-7, so the J assignment may be wrong. Germline CDR1 SGHRS, CDR2 YFSETQ. The CDR3 totals 16 residues. The CDR3 here is CASSFSLLAEPYEQYF. The CDR3 DNA is TGCGCCAGCAGCTTCTCTCTCCTAGCGGAACCCTACGAGCAGTACTTC.

A note on this clone: The germline gene is not matched at one end of the junction; a read error may be the cause. This chain joins TRBV27 and TRBJ1-1; maybe TRBD1 (6 bases). Germline V gene data show CDR1 as MNHEY and CDR2 as SMNVEV (reference sequence). CDR3 length: 14 residues. CDR3 region: CASNLGAGLAEAFF. The CDR3 region has the DNA TGTGCCAGCAACCTGGGGGCAGGGTTGGCAGAAGCTTTTTTT.

The V and J genes are TRBV19 and TRBJ1-2; D uncertain. Trimming stripped 3 bases from V and 4 bases from J, with 12 bases between. The germline V gene encodes CDR1 LNHDA and CDR2 SQIVND (reference sequence). This CDR3 comprises 14 residues. CDR3 nucleotide sequence: TGTGCCAGTAGTATGAACAGCGAGGGCTATGGCTACACCTTC. Encoded protein: CASSMNSEGYGYTF.

The chain is built from TRBV9 and TRBJ2-2, with D perhaps matching TRBD1 (7 bases). Germline CDR1 is SGDLS and CDR2 is YYNGEE. The CDR3 sequence is 16 residues long. V lost 5 bases to trimming and J lost 4 bases, with 18 bases between them. The CDR3 coding sequence is TGTGCCAGCAGACAGGGGAGGAACTGGGGCACCGGGGAGCTGTTTTTT. The encoded protein is CASRQGRNWGTGELFF. Supplemented by reference TRBV9 and TRBJ2-2, the full variable domain reads DSGVTQTPKHLITATGQRVTLRCSPRSGDLSVYWYQQSLDQGLQFLIQYYNGEERAKGNILERFSAQQFPDLHSELNLSSLELGDSALYFCASRQGRNWGTGELFFGEGSRLTVL.

The J gene is TRBJ1-5, the V gene TRBV7-2, with D maybe TRBD1 (6 bases). Trimming removed 3 bases at V and 4 bases at J, with 7 bases between. The CDR3 spans 13 residues. From germline, CDR1 is SGHTA and CDR2 FQGNSA. This chain's CDR3 is CASSFGQNQPQHF. The CDR3 coding sequence is TGTGCCAGCAGCTTTGGACAGAATCAGCCCCAGCATTTT.

The chain uses TRBV2 and TRBJ2-1, with TRBD2 as a possible D gene (5 bases). Trimming shortened V by 6 bases and J by 15 bases, and 24 bases separated the two germline ends. Per germline, CDR1 SNHLY and CDR2 FYNNEI. The CDR3 has 14 residues. The DNA for the CDR3 is TGTGCCAGCAGGTCATCAAACAGCGGAGTGGCGCGGTTCTTC. This gives the protein CASRSSNSGVARFF.

V usage is TRBV7-9 and J usage is TRBJ2-5; D is perhaps TRBD1 (6 bases). Trimming cost V 7 bases and J 3 bases, with 6 bases left between them. The germline V gene encodes CDR1 SEHNR and CDR2 FQNEAQ (reference sequence). CDR3 length equals 11 residues. In DNA form, the CDR3 reads TGTGCCAGCAACAGGGAAGAGACCCAGTACTTC. As protein: CASNREETQYF. The variable domain in full, with the rest retrieved from reference TRBV7-9 and TRBJ2-5, is DTGVSQNPRHKITKRGQNVTFRCDPISEHNRLYWYRQTLGQGPEFLTYFQNEAQLEKSRLLSDRFSAERPKGSFSTLEIQRTEQGDSAMYLCASNREETQYFGPGTRLLVL.

The gene calls are TRBV15 and TRBJ2-7; 8 bases line up with TRBD2. CDR1 and CDR2 from the germline V gene are LNHNV and YYDKDF (reference sequence). Trimming cost V 0 bases and J 4 bases; bases outside gene matches: 5. The CDR3 is made up of 15 amino acids. CDR3 sequence reads: CATSRDGRALYEQYF. The CDR3 DNA reads as TGTGCCACCAGCAGAGACGGGAGGGCCTTGTACGAGCAGTACTTC. Combining the CDR3 with reference TRBV15 and TRBJ2-7 gives the whole variable domain DAMVIQNPRYQVTQFGKPVTLSCSQTLNHNVMYWYQQKSSQAPKLLFHYYDKDFNNEADTPDNFQSRRPNTSFCFLDIRSPGLGDTAMYLCATSRDGRALYEQYFGPGTRLTVT.

The chain combines TRBV7-8 with TRBJ2-7; possibly TRBD1 for D (5 bases). The length of the CDR3 is 14 residues. Looked up from germline, CDR1 is SGHVS and CDR2 is FQNEAQ. V lost 2 bases to trimming and J lost 3 bases, with 11 bases between them. CDR3 amino acids: CASSLFTGHYEQYF. CDR3 DNA sequence: TGTGCCAGCAGCTTATTCACAGGCCACTACGAGCAGTACTTC.

The CDR3 here is CASSQGKGRLGNSPLHF. The DNA for the CDR3 is TGTGCCAGCAGCCAAGGGAAGGGGCGCCTTGGTAATTCACCCCTCCACTTT. The rearrangement joins TRBV7-2 to TRBJ1-6; D might be TRBD1 (5 bases). Germline V gene sequence: CDR1 SGHTA, CDR2 FQGNSA. The CDR3 has 17 residues. Trimming took 5 bases from V and 6 from J, leaving 20 bases between them.

The V call is TRBV6-1, the J call TRBJ2-3, with 8 bases matching TRBD2. Germline CDR1 and CDR2: MNHNS and SASEGT. CDR3 length: 16 residues. Trimming at V came to 4 bases and at J to 0 bases, leaving 6 bases not matched to a gene. CDR3 sequence (DNA): TGTGCCAGCAGTGTCTCAAGCGGGAGCAGCACAGATACGCAGTATTTT. Residues: CASSVSSGSSTDTQYF.

The CDR3 is CASSLIRGEQFF. In DNA form, the CDR3 reads TGTGCCAGCAGCTTAATCCGCGGGGAGCAGTTCTTC. The gene calls are TRBV13 and TRBJ2-1; the D gene is possibly TRBD2 (5 bases). The V gene's germline CDR1 is PRHDT and CDR2 FYEKMQ (reference sequence). The CDR3 consists of 12 residues. Trimming pared 2 bases from V and 10 bases from J, leaving 9 bases between.

The rearrangement links TRBV18 to TRBJ1-5; 12 nucleotides match TRBD1. The CDR3 extends over 15 amino acids. Germline V gives CDR1 KGHSH, CDR2 LQKENI. V was pared by 3 bases and J by 6 bases, with 3 bases of the junction left unmatched. CDR3 DNA sequence: TGTGCCAGCTCACCGGGACAGGGGGCAGGTCAGCCCCAGCATTTT. It codes for CASSPGQGAGQPQHF.

The genes are TRBV11-2 and TRBJ1-6; no firm D call. V shed 4 bases and J shed 9 bases, with 10 bases lying between them. Germline V gene lookup returns CDR1 SGHAT and CDR2 FQNNGV. CDR3 length: 13 amino acids. CDR3 sequence: CASSSDGVSPLHF. DNA of the CDR3: TGTGCCAGCAGCTCAGACGGAGTTTCACCCCTCCACTTT.

This clone was recorded only once. The rearrangement uses TRBV5-4 and TRBJ2-2; D is perhaps TRBD2 (7 bases). Germline CDR1 and CDR2: SGHNT and YYREEE (reference sequence). The V end was cut by 1 base, the J end by 5 bases, with 18 bases between. The CDR3 is 17 amino acids. The CDR3 loop is CASSLKAGAARTGELFF. The CDR3 DNA is TGTGCCAGCAGCTTGAAGGCGGGGGCGGCGAGGACCGGGGAGCTGTTTTTT.

This clone is a singleton in its sample. The gene calls are TRBV6-5 and TRBJ2-7; 8 nucleotides line up with TRBD2. J gave up 7 bases and V 6 bases, and 14 bases lay outside the gene matches. The germline V gene encodes CDR1 MNHEY and CDR2 SVGAGI. This CDR3 contains 15 residues. CDR3 nucleotide sequence: TGTGCCAGCAGGAGGTGGAGTAGCGGGGCCCGGGAGCAGTACTTC. It encodes CASRRWSSGAREQYF.

The chain carries TRBV4-1 and TRBJ2-1, with TRBD2 as a possible D gene (6 bases). Germline V gene data show CDR1 as MGHRA and CDR2 as YSYEKL. The length of the CDR3 is 17 residues. V was shortened by 1 base and J by 1 base, with 14 bases between the two germline ends. The CDR3, as DNA: TGCGCCAGCAGCCAAGGACATGCGGGGCGATCCTACAATGAGCAGTTCTTC. It is translated as CASSQGHAGRSYNEQFF.